Below, 7 T cell receptor beta chains from the same sample are listed, as sequenced in a study of T cell responses to AZD1222 COVID-19 vaccine. Sequencing used immunoSEQ multiplex PCR; TCRdb keeps in-frame clones, though not all of them. The sample includes some 180,000 clones, around nine tenths seen only once; the top ten take around 1%. The source material was peripheral blood, sampled 28 days after the second AZD1222 dose. These receptors were collected from an adult who received the AZD1222 COVID-19 vaccine.

The V gene is TRBV21-1, the J gene TRBJ2-2; TRBD1 was called by the table and not checked on the DNA. TRBV21-1 is recorded as a pseudogene. This CDR3 is 16 amino acids long. CDR3 sequence reads: CASSKGVSANTGELFF. The CDR3 nucleotides read TGTGCCAGCAGCAAAGGTGTCAGTGCGAACACCGGGGAGCTGTTTTTT.

This clone was observed a single time. The chain joins TRBV19 to TRBJ1-4; D not resolved. The V end lost 7 bases, the J end lost 0 bases, and 18 bases lay between the germline ends. The CDR3 sequence is 17 residues long. The V gene's germline CDR1 is LNHDA and CDR2 SQIVND (reference sequence). CDR3 bases: TGTGCCAGTACCCCCACCCTCCAGGAAGCAACTAATGAAAAACTGTTTTTT. Its protein product is CASTPTLQEATNEKLFF.

This sequence joins TRBV10-3 and TRBJ1-6, with 9 bases aligning to TRBD1. V shed 6 bases, J shed 7 bases, and the junction held 1 base outside the gene matches. CDR3 size: 13 residues. CDR1 ENHRY and CDR2 SYGVKD come from the germline V gene. DNA for the CDR3: TGTGCCATCAGAGGGACAGGGAATTCACCCCTCCACTTT. This gives the protein CAIRGTGNSPLHF.

The chain uses TRBV10-2 and TRBJ2-7; D remains ambiguous. V lost 6 bases and J lost 2, with 5 bases in between. Germline V gives CDR1 WSHSY, CDR2 SAAADI. The CDR3 totals 11 residues. The CDR3 sequence: CASSAAYEQYF. CDR3 nucleotides: TGCGCCAGCAGCGCCGCCTACGAGCAGTACTTC.

CDR3 region: CASSITGAFYNSPLHF. The CDR3 DNA sequence: TGTGCCAGTAGTATCACCGGGGCTTTTTATAATTCACCCCTCCACTTT. This sequence joins TRBV19 and TRBJ1-6; a weak D match, TRBD1 (5 bases). With 3 bases removed from V and 4 bases from J, the gap between germline ends came to 13 bases. CDR3 length: 16 residues. Germline V gene sequence: CDR1 LNHDA, CDR2 SQIVND (reference sequence).

V is TRBV6-5 and J is TRBJ1-1; no firm D call. V lost 5 bases, J lost 10 bases, and 11 bases lay in between. The CDR3 length is 11 residues. Germline assignment: CDR1 MNHEY and CDR2 SVGAGI. As DNA, the CDR3 is TGTGCCAGCAGTCTTAGACAAGTAGCTTTCTTT. This codes for CASSLRQVAFF.

Remarks on this clone: One end of the junction does not line up with germline, which may come from a read error. J is TRBJ1-6 and V is TRBV6-2 or TRBV6-3, with no clear D. Germline values: CDR1 MNHEY, CDR2 SVGEGT. The CDR3 consists of 12 residues. Here the CDR3 reads CASSDLNSLLHF. CDR3 nucleotides: TGTGCCAGCAGTGACCTTAATTCACTCCTCCACTTT.